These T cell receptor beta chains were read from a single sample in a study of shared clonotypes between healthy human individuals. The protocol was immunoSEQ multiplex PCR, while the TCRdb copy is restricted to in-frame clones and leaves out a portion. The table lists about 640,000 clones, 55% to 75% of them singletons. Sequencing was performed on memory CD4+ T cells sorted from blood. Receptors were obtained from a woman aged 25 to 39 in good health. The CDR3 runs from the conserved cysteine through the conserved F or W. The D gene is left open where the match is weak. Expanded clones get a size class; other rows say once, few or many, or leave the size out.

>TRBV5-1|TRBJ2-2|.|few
CASSFQANTGELFF
TGCGCCAGCAGCTTCCAGGCGAACACCGGGGAGCTGTTTTTT
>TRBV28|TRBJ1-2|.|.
CASSFWGQRINYGYTF
TGTGCCAGCAGTTTCTGGGGCCAGCGAATTAACTATGGCTACACCTTC
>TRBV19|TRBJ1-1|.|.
CASRRARTSMNTEAFF
TGTGCCAGTAGGCGGGCTCGGACAAGCATGAACACTGAAGCTTTCTTT
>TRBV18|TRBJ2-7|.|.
CASSRSSGLTSYEQYF
TGTGCCAGCTCACGCTCCAGCGGGCTAACCTCCTACGAGCAGTACTTC
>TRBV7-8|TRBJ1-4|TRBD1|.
CASSLASGQGLSLTNEKLFF
TGTGCCAGCAGCTTAGCGAGTGGACAGGGTCTCTCTTTAACTAATGAAAAACTGTTTTTT
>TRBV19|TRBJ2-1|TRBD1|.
CATRPSAGTGNNEQFF
TGTGCCACCCGTCCATCGGCCGGGACAGGCAACAATGAGCAGTTCTTC
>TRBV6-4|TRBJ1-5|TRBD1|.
CASRTGGQGAGQPQHF
TGTGCCAGCAGGACAGGGGGACAGGGGGCCGGTCAGCCCCAGCATTTT
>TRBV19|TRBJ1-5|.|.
CASSPRTARGGTNQPQHF
TGTGCCAGTAGTCCTCGGACGGCTCGCGGGGGTACTAATCAGCCCCAGCATTTT
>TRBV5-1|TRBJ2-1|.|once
CASCADSRSYNEQFF
TGCGCCAGCTGCGCGGACAGTCGCTCCTACAATGAGCAGTTCTTC
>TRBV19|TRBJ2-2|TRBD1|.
CASSTHRGPTGELFF
TGTGCCAGTAGTACCCACAGGGGTCCCACCGGGGAGCTGTTTTTT
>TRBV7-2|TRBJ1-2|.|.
CASSLSPGQGSYTF
TGTGCCAGCAGCTTGTCACCGGGACAAGGGAGCTACACCTTC
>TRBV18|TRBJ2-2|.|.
CASSPVAPGELFF
TGTGCCAGCTCACCGGTAGCTCCCGGGGAGCTGTTTTTT
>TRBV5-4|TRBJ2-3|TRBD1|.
CASSPGQTCTDTQYF
TGTGCCAGCAGCCCGGGACAGACCTGCACAGATACGCAGTATTTT
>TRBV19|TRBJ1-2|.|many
CASSIGVQAGYGYTF
TGTGCCAGTAGTATAGGGGTGCAGGCTGGATATGGCTACACCTTC
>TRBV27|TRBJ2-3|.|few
CASSSPWERTRTDTQYF
TGTGCCAGCAGTTCCCCCTGGGAGCGGACAAGGACAGATACGCAGTATTTT
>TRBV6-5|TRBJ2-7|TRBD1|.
CATTGGIGYEQYF
TGTGCCACCACAGGGGGCATCGGCTACGAGCAGTACTTC
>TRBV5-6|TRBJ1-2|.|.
CASSRSTGYGYGYTF
TGTGCCAGCAGTCGCTCCACAGGGTACGGCTATGGCTACACCTTC
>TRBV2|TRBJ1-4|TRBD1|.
CASSEPGGRGEKLFF
TGTGCCAGCAGTGAACCAGGGGGGCGCGGTGAAAAACTGTTTTTT
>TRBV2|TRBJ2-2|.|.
CASSENHRAGELFF
TGTGCCAGCAGTGAAAATCACAGGGCCGGGGAGCTGTTTTTT
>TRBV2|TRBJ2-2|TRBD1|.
CASMGTGAGELFF
TGTGCCAGCATGGGGACAGGGGCCGGGGAGCTGTTTTTT
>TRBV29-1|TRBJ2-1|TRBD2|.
CSGLAGGKDEQFF
TGCAGCGGATTAGCGGGAGGGAAAGATGAGCAGTTCTTC
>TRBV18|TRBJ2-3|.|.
CASSPTGAADTQYF
TGTGCCAGCTCACCGACGGGGGCCGCAGATACGCAGTATTTT
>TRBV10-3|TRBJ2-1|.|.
CAISESTGDLNEQFF
TGTGCCATCAGTGAGAGCACGGGAGATCTGAATGAGCAGTTCTTC
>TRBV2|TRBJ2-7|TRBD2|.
CASSDSSGRVGEQYF
TGTGCCAGCAGTGATTCTAGCGGGAGAGTGGGGGAGCAGTACTTC
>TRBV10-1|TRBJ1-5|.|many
CASSDRGNQPQHF
TGCGCCAGCAGTGACAGGGGCAATCAGCCCCAGCATTTT
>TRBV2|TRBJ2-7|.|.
CASTGQIYEQYF
TGTGCCAGCACCGGACAGATCTACGAGCAGTACTTC
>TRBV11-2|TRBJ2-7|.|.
CASSGTRNYEQYF
TGTGCCAGCAGCGGGACACGTAACTACGAGCAGTACTTC
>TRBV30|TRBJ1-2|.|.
CAWTFLTAISYTF
TGTGCCTGGACATTCCTTACAGCTATTAGCTACACCTTC
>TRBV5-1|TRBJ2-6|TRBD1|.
CASSFSRDRGRVSGANVLTF
TGCGCCAGCAGCTTCTCGAGGGACAGGGGGCGGGTCTCTGGGGCCAACGTCCTGACTTTC
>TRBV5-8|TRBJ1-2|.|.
CASSRQQYGGYTF
TGTGCCAGCAGCCGACAACAATATGGTGGCTACACCTTC
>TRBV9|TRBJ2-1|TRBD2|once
CASSSASGTTYEQFF
TGTGCCAGCAGCTCGGCTAGCGGGACTACATATGAGCAGTTCTTC
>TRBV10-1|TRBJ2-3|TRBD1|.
CASSDQGAIPTDTQYF
TGCGCCAGCAGCGATCAGGGGGCTATCCCCACAGATACGCAGTATTTT
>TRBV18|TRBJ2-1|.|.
CARTRGSYNEQFF
TGTGCCAGAACCCGGGGCTCCTACAATGAGCAGTTCTTC
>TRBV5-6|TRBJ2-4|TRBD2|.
CASSLGTSGIRNIQYF
TGTGCCAGCAGCCTTGGGACTAGCGGGATCAGAAACATTCAGTACTTC
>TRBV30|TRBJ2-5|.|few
CAWSEPNAGRRETQYF
TGTGCCTGGAGTGAGCCGAATGCGGGGCGCCGGGAGACCCAGTACTTC
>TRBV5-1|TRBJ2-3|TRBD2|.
CATKRAGGLTDTQYF
TGCGCCACCAAGAGGGCGGGAGGGCTGACAGATACGCAGTATTTT
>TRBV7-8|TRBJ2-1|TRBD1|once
CASSLAYRDSYYNEQFF
TGTGCCAGCAGCTTAGCGTACCGGGACAGTTACTACAATGAGCAGTTCTTC
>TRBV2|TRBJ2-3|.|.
CASSRDIGNTDTQYF
TGTGCCAGCAGTCGGGACATCGGGAACACAGATACGCAGTATTTT
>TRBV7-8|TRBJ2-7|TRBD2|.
CASSFSGRANEQYF
TGTGCCAGCAGCTTTAGCGGGAGGGCCAACGAGCAGTACTTC
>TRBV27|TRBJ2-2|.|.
CASSFSKERAERDTGELFF
TGTGCCAGCAGTTTCTCCAAGGAGCGGGCAGAGCGGGACACCGGGGAGCTGTTTTTT
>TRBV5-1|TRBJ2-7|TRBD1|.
CASNGQGFGSEQYF
TGCGCCAGCAATGGACAGGGGTTTGGCTCCGAGCAGTACTTC
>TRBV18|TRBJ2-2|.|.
CASSPLPGELFF
TGTGCCAGCTCACCCCTACCCGGGGAGCTGTTTTTT
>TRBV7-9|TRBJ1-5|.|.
CASGNPEPQHF
TGTGCCAGCGGAAACCCCGAGCCCCAGCATTTT
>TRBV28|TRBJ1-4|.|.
CASRLGGNEKLFF
TGTGCCAGCAGACTGGGAGGGAATGAAAAACTGTTTTTT
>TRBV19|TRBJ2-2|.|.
CASSIAGRNTGELFF
TGTGCCAGTAGTATAGCGGGTAGGAACACCGGGGAGCTGTTTTTT
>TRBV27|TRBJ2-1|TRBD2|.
CATRSGSLSYNEQFF
TGTGCCACCCGTAGCGGGAGTCTCTCCTACAATGAGCAGTTCTTC
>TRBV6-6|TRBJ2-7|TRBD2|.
CASSYASGSYEQYF
TGTGCCAGCAGTTACGCTAGCGGGAGTTACGAGCAGTACTTC
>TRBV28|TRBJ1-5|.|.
CASRNREGIRYSNQPQHF
TGTGCCAGCAGAAACAGGGAAGGAATTCGATATAGCAATCAGCCCCAGCATTTT